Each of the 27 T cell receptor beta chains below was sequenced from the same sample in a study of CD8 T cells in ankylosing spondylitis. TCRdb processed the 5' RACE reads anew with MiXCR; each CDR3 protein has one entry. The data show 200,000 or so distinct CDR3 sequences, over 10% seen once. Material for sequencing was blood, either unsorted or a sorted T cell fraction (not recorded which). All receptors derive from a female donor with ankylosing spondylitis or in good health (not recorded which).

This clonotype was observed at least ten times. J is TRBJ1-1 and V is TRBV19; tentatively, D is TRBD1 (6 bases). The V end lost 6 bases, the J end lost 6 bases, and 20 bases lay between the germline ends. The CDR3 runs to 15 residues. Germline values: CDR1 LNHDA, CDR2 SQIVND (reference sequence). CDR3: CASSPWNRDPAEAFF. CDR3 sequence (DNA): TGTGCCAGTAGCCCCTGGAACAGGGATCCGGCTGAAGCTTTCTTT. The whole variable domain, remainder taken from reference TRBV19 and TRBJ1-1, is DGGITQSPKYLFRKEGQNVTLSCEQNLNHDAMYWYRQDPGQGLRLIYYSQIVNDFQKGDIAEGYSVSREKKESFPLTVTSAQKNPTAFYLCASSPWNRDPAEAFFGQGTRLTVV.

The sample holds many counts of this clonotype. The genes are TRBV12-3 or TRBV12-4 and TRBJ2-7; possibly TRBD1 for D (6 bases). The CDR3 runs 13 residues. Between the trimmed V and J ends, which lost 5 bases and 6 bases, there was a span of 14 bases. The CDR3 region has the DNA TGTGCCAGCAGTCAACAGGGATTCAGCGAGCAGTACTTC. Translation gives CASSQQGFSEQYF.

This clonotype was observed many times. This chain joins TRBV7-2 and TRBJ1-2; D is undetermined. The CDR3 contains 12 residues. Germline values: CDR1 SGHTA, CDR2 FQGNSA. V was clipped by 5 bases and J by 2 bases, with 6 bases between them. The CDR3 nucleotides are TGTGCCAGCAGCAACACAAACTATGGCTACACCTTC. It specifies CASSNTNYGYTF.

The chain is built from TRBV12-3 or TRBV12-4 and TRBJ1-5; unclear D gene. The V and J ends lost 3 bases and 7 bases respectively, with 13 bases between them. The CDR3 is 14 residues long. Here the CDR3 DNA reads TGTGCCAGCAGTTTTGAGGGTCACGGCCAGCCCCAGCATTTT. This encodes CASSFEGHGQPQHF.

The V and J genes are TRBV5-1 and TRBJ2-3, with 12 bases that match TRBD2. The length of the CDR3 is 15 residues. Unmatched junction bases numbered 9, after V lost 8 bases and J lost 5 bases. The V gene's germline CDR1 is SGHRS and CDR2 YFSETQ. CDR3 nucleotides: TGCGCCAGTCGACTAGCGGGAGAGTCGAAAGATACGCAGTATTTT. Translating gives CASRLAGESKDTQYF.

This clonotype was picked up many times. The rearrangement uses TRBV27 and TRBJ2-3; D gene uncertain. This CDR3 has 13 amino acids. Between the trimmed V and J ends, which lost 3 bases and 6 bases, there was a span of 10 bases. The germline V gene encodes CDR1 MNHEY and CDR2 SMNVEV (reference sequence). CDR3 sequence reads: CASSFRPPDTQYF. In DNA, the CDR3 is TGTGCCAGCAGTTTTCGCCCCCCGGATACGCAGTATTTT.

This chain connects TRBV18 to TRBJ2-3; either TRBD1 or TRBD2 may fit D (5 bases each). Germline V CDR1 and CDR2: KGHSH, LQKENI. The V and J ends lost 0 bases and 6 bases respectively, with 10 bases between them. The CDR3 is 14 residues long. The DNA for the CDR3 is TGTGCCAGCTCACCACCGGGACCGAGTGATACGCAGTATTTT. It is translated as CASSPPGPSDTQYF.

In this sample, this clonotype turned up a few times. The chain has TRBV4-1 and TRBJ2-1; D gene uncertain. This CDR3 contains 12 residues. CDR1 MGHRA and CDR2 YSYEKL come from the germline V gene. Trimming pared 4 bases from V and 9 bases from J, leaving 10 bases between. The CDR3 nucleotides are TGCGCCAGCAGCCCCTCTTGGGGTGAGCAGTTCTTC. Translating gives CASSPSWGEQFF.

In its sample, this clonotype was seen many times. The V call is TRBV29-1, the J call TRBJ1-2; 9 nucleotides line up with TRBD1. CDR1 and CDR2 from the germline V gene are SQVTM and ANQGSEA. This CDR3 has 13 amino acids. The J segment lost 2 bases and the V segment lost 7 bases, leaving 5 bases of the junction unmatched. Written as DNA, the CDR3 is TGCAGCGATTACAGGGGGCCCAACTATGGCTACACCTTC. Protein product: CSDYRGPNYGYTF.

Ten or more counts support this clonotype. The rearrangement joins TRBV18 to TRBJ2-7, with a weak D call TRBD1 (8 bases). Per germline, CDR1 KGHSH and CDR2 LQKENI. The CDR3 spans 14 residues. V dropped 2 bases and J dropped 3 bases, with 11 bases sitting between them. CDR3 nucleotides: TGTGCCAGCTCACCAACAGGGGGGGACTACGAGCAGTACTTC. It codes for CASSPTGGDYEQYF.

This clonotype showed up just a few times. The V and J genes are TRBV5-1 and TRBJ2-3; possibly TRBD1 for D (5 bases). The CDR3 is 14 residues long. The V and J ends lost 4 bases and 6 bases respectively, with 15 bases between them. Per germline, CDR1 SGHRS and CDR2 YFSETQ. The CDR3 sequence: CASSHGAAGDTQYF. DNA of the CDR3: TGCGCCAGCAGCCATGGGGCTGCAGGGGATACGCAGTATTTT.

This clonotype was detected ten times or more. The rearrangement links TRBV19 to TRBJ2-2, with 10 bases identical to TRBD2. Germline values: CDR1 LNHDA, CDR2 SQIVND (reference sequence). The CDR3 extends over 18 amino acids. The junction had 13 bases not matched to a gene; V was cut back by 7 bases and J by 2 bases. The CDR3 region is CASKRFSGRRINTGELFF. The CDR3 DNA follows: TGTGCCAGTAAAAGGTTTAGCGGGAGGCGGATTAACACCGGGGAGCTGTTTTTT.

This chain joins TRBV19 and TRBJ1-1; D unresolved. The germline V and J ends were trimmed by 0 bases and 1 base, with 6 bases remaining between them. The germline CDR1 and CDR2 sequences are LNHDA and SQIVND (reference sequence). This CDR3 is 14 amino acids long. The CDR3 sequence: CASSIDARNTEAFF. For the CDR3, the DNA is TGTGCCAGTAGTATAGACGCCCGGAACACTGAAGCTTTCTTT.

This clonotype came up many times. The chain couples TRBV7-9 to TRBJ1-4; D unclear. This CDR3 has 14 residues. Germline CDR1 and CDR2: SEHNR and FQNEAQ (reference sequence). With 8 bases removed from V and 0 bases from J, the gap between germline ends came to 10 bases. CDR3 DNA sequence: TGTGCCAGCGAACGGGTTGCAACTAATGAAAAACTGTTTTTT. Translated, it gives CASERVATNEKLFF.

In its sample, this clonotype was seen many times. CDR3 bases: TGTGCCAGCAGTTTAGACACTTCCTTCTACGAGCAGTACTTC. Protein: CASSLDTSFYEQYF. This sequence joins TRBV12-3 or TRBV12-4 and TRBJ2-7, with unresolved D. The CDR3 is made up of 14 amino acids. The V and J ends lost 1 base and 3 bases respectively, with 10 bases between them.

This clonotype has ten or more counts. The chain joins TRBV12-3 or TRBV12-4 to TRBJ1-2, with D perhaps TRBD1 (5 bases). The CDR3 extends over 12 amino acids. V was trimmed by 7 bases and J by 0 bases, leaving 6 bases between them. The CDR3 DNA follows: TGTGCCAGCATGGGGCCTAACTATGGCTACACCTTC. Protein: CASMGPNYGYTF.

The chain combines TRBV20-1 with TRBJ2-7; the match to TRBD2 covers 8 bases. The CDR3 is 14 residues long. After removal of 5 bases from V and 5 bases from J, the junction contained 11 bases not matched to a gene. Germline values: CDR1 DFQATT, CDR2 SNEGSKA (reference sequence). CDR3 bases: TGCAGTGCTCCTAGCGGGCTCTCTGCTCACGAGCAGTACTTC. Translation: CSAPSGLSAHEQYF.

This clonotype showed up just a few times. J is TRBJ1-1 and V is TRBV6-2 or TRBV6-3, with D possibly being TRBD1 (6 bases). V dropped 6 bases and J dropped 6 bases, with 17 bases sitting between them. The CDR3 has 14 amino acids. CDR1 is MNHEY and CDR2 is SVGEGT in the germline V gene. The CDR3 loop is CASSPSDRGPEAFF. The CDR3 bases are TGTGCCAGCAGCCCCTCGGACCGGGGGCCTGAAGCTTTCTTT.

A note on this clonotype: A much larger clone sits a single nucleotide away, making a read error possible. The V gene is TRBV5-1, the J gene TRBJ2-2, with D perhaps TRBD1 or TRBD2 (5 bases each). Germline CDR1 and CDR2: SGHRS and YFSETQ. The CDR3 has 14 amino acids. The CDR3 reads CARSLRGRDGELFF. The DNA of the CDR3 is TGCGCCAGAAGCTTGAGGGGAAGGGACGGGGAGCTGTTTTTT.

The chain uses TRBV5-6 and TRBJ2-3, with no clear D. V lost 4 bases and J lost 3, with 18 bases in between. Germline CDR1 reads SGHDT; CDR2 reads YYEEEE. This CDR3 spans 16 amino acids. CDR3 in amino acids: CASSERKTRATDTQYF. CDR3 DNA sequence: TGTGCCAGCAGCGAACGGAAGACTCGAGCAACAGATACGCAGTATTTT.

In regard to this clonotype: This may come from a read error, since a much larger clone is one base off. CDR3 sequence: CASSAQGRAGTGEVFF. The CDR3 nucleotides read TGTGCCAGCAGCGCCCAAGGGAGGGCCGGGACCGGGGAGGTGTTTTTT. The rearrangement links TRBV9 to TRBJ2-2; the match to TRBD2 covers 7 bases. The CDR3 is 16 residues long. Germline-derived CDR1 and CDR2 are SGDLS and YYNGEE.

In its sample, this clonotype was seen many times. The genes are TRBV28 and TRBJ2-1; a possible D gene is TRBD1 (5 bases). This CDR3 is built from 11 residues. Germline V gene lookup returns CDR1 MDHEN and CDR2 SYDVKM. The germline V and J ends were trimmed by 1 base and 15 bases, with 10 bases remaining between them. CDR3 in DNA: TGTGCCAGCAGTTTATATGGGGCGAGGTTCTTC. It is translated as CASSLYGARFF.

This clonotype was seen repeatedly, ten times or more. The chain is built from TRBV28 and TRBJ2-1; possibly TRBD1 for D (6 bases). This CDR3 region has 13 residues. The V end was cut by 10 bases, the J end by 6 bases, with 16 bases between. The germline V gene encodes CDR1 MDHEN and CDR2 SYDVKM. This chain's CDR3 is CATTEGTFNEQFF. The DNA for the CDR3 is TGTGCCACCACTGAAGGGACATTCAATGAGCAGTTCTTC.

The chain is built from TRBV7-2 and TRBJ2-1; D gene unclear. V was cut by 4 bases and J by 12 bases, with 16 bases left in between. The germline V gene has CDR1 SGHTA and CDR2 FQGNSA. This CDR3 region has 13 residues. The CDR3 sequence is CASSSGGSSAQFF. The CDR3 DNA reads TGTGCCAGCAGCTCCGGTGGTTCGTCCGCGCAGTTCTTC.

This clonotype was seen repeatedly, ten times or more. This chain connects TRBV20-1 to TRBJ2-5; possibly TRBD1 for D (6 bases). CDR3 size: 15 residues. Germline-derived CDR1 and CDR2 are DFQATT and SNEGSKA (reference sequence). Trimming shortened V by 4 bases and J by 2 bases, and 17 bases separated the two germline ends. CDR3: CSATPLTGSQETQYF. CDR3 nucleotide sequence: TGCAGTGCTACCCCCCTGACAGGCTCACAAGAGACCCAGTACTTC.

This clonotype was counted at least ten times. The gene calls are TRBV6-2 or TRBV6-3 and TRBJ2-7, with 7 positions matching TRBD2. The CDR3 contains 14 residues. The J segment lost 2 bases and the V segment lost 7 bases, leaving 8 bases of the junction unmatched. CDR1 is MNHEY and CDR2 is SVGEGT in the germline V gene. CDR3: CASTLAGAAYEQYF. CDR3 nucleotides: TGTGCCAGCACGTTGGCGGGAGCGGCCTACGAGCAGTACTTC.

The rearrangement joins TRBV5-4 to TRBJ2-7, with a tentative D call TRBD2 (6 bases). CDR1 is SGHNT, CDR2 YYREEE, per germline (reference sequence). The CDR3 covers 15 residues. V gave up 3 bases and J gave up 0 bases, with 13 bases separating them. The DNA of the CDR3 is TGTGCCAGCAGCTCGGGAGTGGCCAGCTCCTACGAGCAGTACTTC. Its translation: CASSSGVASSYEQYF.